Below, one T cell receptor (beta chain) is given with its context. The junction shows a germline mismatch at one end, possibly a read error. This CDR3 has 15 residues. The data originate from a study of blood T cells in healthy people across ages. Looking at the study overall: T cells yielded about one barcoded beta molecule per two cells through template switching.

Primers used in a second PCR of roughly 7 to 12 cycles were a sample-barcoded 5' primer and a J-beta primer mix. TCRdb ran MiXCR on the 5' RACE reads and lists one entry per CDR3 protein. Seen here are some 1,800,000 distinct CDR3 sequences, approximately 40% observed once, and the top ten hold more than 20%. This receptor was identified in a human donor in good health. Sequencing used blood. The chain recombines TRBV12-3 or TRBV12-4 with TRBJ2-1; TRBD2 is a possible D gene (7 bases). CDR3 in DNA: TGTGCCAGCAGTGCTAGGGGGGGGCAATTCAATGAGCGGTTCTTC. Translating gives CASSARGGQFNERFF.